The subject of this entry is one T cell receptor (beta chain). The antigen it binds to is not known. The sample holds no much larger clone one base away, and base qualities are not on file. The cohort consisted of more than 650 healthy bone marrow donors. At the time of sampling, every cohort member was nominally healthy, though immune exposures that went unrecorded were likely present. The donor was CMV seronegative and was included in the group of approximately 350 seronegative cohort members. Every donor gave a peripheral blood sample, and the peripheral blood mononuclear cells from that sample were used for TCR beta sequencing. The Qiagen DNeasy Blood Extraction Kit was used to extract genomic DNA from the blood cell samples. This sample is part of a study of cytomegalovirus exposure and HLA in healthy donors (dated by TCRdb to between 2016 and 2019). For context, the study as a whole: An earlier analysis of approximately 640 of the donors reported 250 to 350 Gb of sequence data and 120 million or so unique TCR beta sequences from roughly 180 million T cells. Every discovery cohort repertoire had been produced on one sequencing platform. The T cell repertoires of 550 to 850 subjects were profiled by immunosequencing and related to cytomegalovirus serostatus. On average, over 200,000 unique TCR beta nucleotide sequences were sequenced per donor among 350 to 400 genotyped donors of the cohort, with roughly 20% of those sequences being non-productive. The aim of the study was to test whether cataloging public T cell receptors could identify signatures of past pathogen exposure. Both class I and class II loci were covered by HLA typing, at four-digit resolution. A later analysis re-examined previously published TCR beta repertoires from several hundred donors and added high-resolution HLA genotyping to investigate patterns of TCR occurrence. A separate validation cohort of roughly 120 different subjects was used in addition to the roughly 700-subject first cohort. The later analysis used no new phenotypic data to find candidate immune exposures, relying instead on TCR beta sequences and their occurrence across donors. The number of donors typed differed by locus, with 629-630 for A, B, C, DRB1 and DQB1, more than 500 for DQA1, approximately 580 for DPA1, and under 490 for DPB1. Donor age, sex, ethnicity and CMV serostatus were compiled together with the repertoire data. Several DR-DQ haplotypes were handled as single units for association and clustering because linkage in the cohort was strong. An early release that covered roughly 600 HLA-typed donors contained approximately 300 gigabases of sequencing data and tens of millions of unique TCR sequences. Of the roughly 400 genotyped donors, 65% to 90% fell in the genetic ancestry cluster associated with self-reported Caucasian donors. High-throughput TCR immunosequencing, statistical association of individual TCRs with disease status, and machine learning were combined to predict cytomegalovirus infection status. In a later genetic analysis, genome-wide SNP genotypes for 398 of the 666 donors were used, and that subset was treated as a discovery cohort. An earlier analysis of 587 of the donors used high-throughput TCR beta sequencing to judge whether each TCR beta V gene segment behaved as functional or pseudogenic.

Library construction relied on the immunoSEQ multiplex PCR assay. A mixture of 60 forward primers for TCR Vbeta segments and 13 reverse primers for TCR Jbeta segments was used in the multiplex PCR. The CDR3 region of rearranged TCR beta genes was amplified from genomic DNA with a multiplex PCR assay. The Illumina HiSeq System was used to sequence the amplified TCR beta libraries as 87-base-pair reads. The study's processing was this. Across the 600 to 700 repertoires, a later analysis counted some 81 million unique TCR beta chains, 9 million to 14 million of which were shared by at least two donors. Raw reads were error-corrected and collapsed into unique sequences with a nearest-neighbor algorithm that merged closely related sequences to remove PCR and sequencing errors. To assign V, D and J gene segments, CDR3 sequences were aligned to IMGT reference sequences. Each retained sequence needed at least a six-nucleotide match to both a V gene segment and a J gene segment. A rearrangement was called productive if the CDR3 had no stop codons and remained in frame with V and J, and every other rearrangement was called non-productive. CDR3 was defined by IMGT convention, running from the second conserved V-encoded cysteine to the conserved J-encoded phenylalanine. The earlier analysis of about 560 of the donors excluded any sequence lacking an unambiguous match to a single V gene segment. An earlier analysis of just under 600 of the donors called V segments functional above 56.7% productive rearrangements and segregating when the between-donor standard deviation exceeded 5%. A statistical classification framework was developed to diagnose cytomegalovirus status using the catalog of TCR beta chain sequences. In a later analysis, V and J genes were assigned by comparing TCR nucleotide sequences against IMGT/GENE-DB human TR gene sequences. The TCRdist pipeline was used in a later analysis to assign CDR3 sequences and most-parsimonious VDJ recombination scenarios. A later analysis defined each TCR beta chain by its CDR3 amino acid sequence plus V-gene family, and excluded reads lacking a unique V-gene family. A later analysis removed 500 to 650 highly shared, low-generation-probability nucleotide sequences to deal with suspected cross-contamination and a sequencing artifact. A later analysis calculated a clonal expansion index for each public chain from normalized within-repertoire ranks of inferred template counts. Generation probabilities in a later analysis came from a VDJ recombination model fitted to out-of-frame rearrangements, and those results were checked against IGoR. Hypergeometric tests were used in a later analysis to score TCR-TCR, TCR-HLA and TCR-CMV co-occurrence, with a repertoire-size bias correction applied to the TCR pairs. False discovery rates were estimated in a later analysis by permuting HLA or CMV assignments 20 times. A later analysis grouped co-occurring TCRs with DBSCAN, adding TCRdist sequence similarity when clustering within HLA-allele-positive subsets. Repertoires with fewer than 30,000 or more than 120,000 public chains were left out of co-occurrence clustering, as were about 5 repertoires with anomalous nucleotide sharing. Not all clones reach the TCRdb copy of this immuneACCESS table, which keeps in-frame sequences only. Checked studies attribute under half of the gap to unresolved V genes and leave the rest unexplained. Clonal size and the V and J genes are those of that table, whereas D and trimming came from the DNA. The sample table shows 100,000 to 150,000 clones, and more than 75% are seen once. The ten top clones hold about 1.7% of the sample.

Broader findings and caveats from the paper: V-gene and J-gene trimming of TCR beta chains was associated with a missense DCLRE1C variant in a later genetic analysis, and the association was replicated in an independent cohort. A later analysis found that TCR association rates varied across HLA loci, with DRB1 alleles showing the most associated TCRs and HLA-C alleles the fewest. A total of roughly 160 TCR beta chains were listed by the study as associated with cytomegalovirus. Because the 87-base-pair reads could not distinguish some IMGT-functional V segments, including TRBV6-2 and TRBV6-3, those segments were excluded. Across donors, most TCR sequences were observed very rarely, whereas some public TCRs were present in many individuals. Broadly in line with IMGT annotations, most TCR beta V segments showed up in productive rearrangements about 87% or about 30% of the time in an earlier analysis of around 600 of the donors. A further reported finding was that TCR beta sequences accurately predicted the HLA-A and HLA-B alleles for most subjects in the first cohort. When HLA alleles, especially DR and DQ, strongly co-occurred, attributing TCR associations to individual alleles was difficult. Cytomegalovirus status was reported to be diagnosed by the classifier with high specificity and sensitivity in both the original and validation cohorts. Correlated functional status among segregating V segments might be attributable to linkage disequilibrium, but an unknown experimental factor could not be ruled out. The cohort was sequenced for TCR beta chains only, and without alpha or paired-chain data the features that could be detected were limited. Immune exposure information for the cohort was limited to CMV serostatus. A later analysis associated 16,951 TCR beta sequences with specific HLA alleles at a false discovery rate of 0.05. It was suggested by the authors that the approach could potentially be generalized to other disease states and immunological phenotypes. In a later analysis, HLA-associated TCR beta chains were found to be more clonally expanded and to have lower generation probabilities than equally common non-associated chains. Several of the top co-occurrence clusters appeared to be linked to parvovirus B19, influenza, CMV and Epstein-Barr virus, according to a later analysis. The sequencing pipeline was judged likely to have produced a cluster of highly shared sequence variants as a technical artifact. Presence/absence analyses assumed roughly uniform sequencing depth across donors, an assumption that may not hold. Because some donors lacked HLA typing at each locus, the association tests relied only on the typed subset. In vitro tests confirmed that a few of the cytomegalovirus-associated TCR beta chains recognize cytomegalovirus antigens. In a later analysis, most CMV-associated TCR beta chains were found to appear HLA-restricted, with HLA associations seemingly driven largely by CMV exposure. The earlier analysis of fewer than 750 of the donors excluded seventeen rarely observed V segments, including chromosome 9 orphons, because counts were too low. According to a later genetic analysis, donors in an Asian-associated ancestry cluster had fewer N-insertions in productive TCRs than the approximately 610-donor mean.

V drops 6 bases and J drops 3 bases, leaving 14 bases in between. CDR1 and CDR2 were assigned from the germline V gene (reference sequence) as LNHDA and SQIVND. The CDR3 runs 14 amino acids, cysteine and phenylalanine included. Just the 42-base CDR3 DNA is kept, in frame starting at base 1. The rearranged chain carries TRBV19 and TRBJ1-1; 5 matching bases give a weak D call of TRBD1. Specimen: PBMCs. The receptor was isolated from a man in his late teens or twenties in good health and CMV-seronegative. The CDR3 reads CASRISQGYTEAFF. The nucleotide sequence reads as follows: TGTGCCAGTAGGATAAGTCAGGGCTACACTGAAGCTTTCTTT.